This TCR beta chain was documented in a study of CXCR3-negative and CXCR3-positive naive CD8 T cells. Measured by frequency, this clonotype is medium-sized. The target antigen is unknown. A CD45RO-CCR7+CD27+CD95- profile was what naive CD8+ T cells displayed. Study-wide results and limits: Memory cells showed distinct TRBV-TRBJ patterns, while the two naive subsets matched. In both naive subsets diversity was comparably high, whereas memory CD8+ cells showed much lower diversity.

This CDR3 contains 16 residues. Germline V gene data show CDR1 as SGHNT and CDR2 as YYREEE (reference sequence). UMI-labeled TRB cDNA libraries were prepared by 5' RACE. TCRdb reworked the 5' RACE reads into one entry per CDR3 protein, no DNA. Its table records thousands of distinct CDR3 sequences. The TCR originated in a human donor in good health. Some clones in this sample may be carry-over from other donors' samples. The genes are TRBV5-4 and TRBJ2-3; there is no DNA to check the TCRdb D call of TRBD2. Material: naive CXCR3- CD8+ T cells from blood. As to subset: CD45RO-CCR7+CD27+CD95- naive CD8+ T cells lacking CXCR3 (TNR3-). CDR3 in amino acids: CASSPGAGALTDTQYF.